The 2 T cell receptor beta chains in this list originate from one sample, sequenced in a study of T cells in Graves' hyperthyroidism and ophthalmopathy. What was amplified from RNA transcripts were TCR beta CDR3 regions. First-round RT-PCR targeting the TCR CDR3 was performed with the HTBI primer set. One entry per CDR3 protein, called by TCRdb with MiXCR from the multiplex PCR reads. Among 750,000 to 950,000 distinct CDR3 sequences listed, around 38% were seen once. Sequencing input: blood. The source of these receptors is a man aged 18 to 30 with Graves' hyperthyroidism.

The chain links TRBV9 to TRBJ1-2; the D gene is possibly TRBD1 (6 bases). Germline-derived CDR1 and CDR2 are SGDLS and YYNGEE. The ends were cut back, 0 bases at V and 14 bases at J, with 29 bases in the middle. CDR3 length: 17 amino acids. The CDR3 protein is CASSVALGEGDLRRDTF. The CDR3 nucleotides read TGTGCCAGCAGCGTAGCTTTGGGGGAGGGGGACCTAAGAAGGGATACCTTC.

The rearrangement links TRBV20-1 to TRBJ2-7; D is perhaps TRBD1 or TRBD2 (5 bases each). The V gene's germline CDR1 is DFQATT and CDR2 SNEGSKA (reference sequence). This CDR3 region has 14 residues. Trimming stripped 0 bases from V and 4 bases from J, with 13 bases between. The CDR3 sequence is CSARDGALPYEQYF. CDR3 nucleotides: TGCAGTGCTAGAGACGGGGCCCTTCCTTACGAGCAGTACTTC.